This T cell receptor (beta chain) appears in the sequencing data of a study of cytotoxic CD8 clonotypes in ibrutinib-treated CLL listed by TCRdb under 2021. Turning to the overall study: In this cohort, approximately 15 patients were treatment-naive and about a dozen were relapsed/refractory, while 17 to 18 had unmutated IGHV. Responses were partial in 25 or so patients and complete in 2; after median approximately 67 months follow-up, about 14 stayed in remission and some twelve progressed. Response samples were obtained after a median of roughly 13 months of treatment, with a range of about 6 to 36 months. Samples averaged roughly 280,000 productive templates and more than 85,000 productive rearrangements. Of the roughly 86 participants in the trial, roughly 25 had longitudinal samples available. Cryopreserved peripheral blood mononuclear cells were collected before treatment, at response, and at either disease progression or sustained remission. Findings and caveats that apply to the study as a whole: At ibrutinib response clonality went up, during sustained remission it held steady, and at progression it dropped back toward baseline. Baseline clonality exceeded that of age-matched healthy donors and correlated strongly with circulating CD8+ T-cell counts. Public clonotypes were rare and either contracted or stayed stable during treatment, and the rise in clonality at ibrutinib response reflected the expansion of private clonotypes. Lymph node repertoires were not examined, and the timing of sampling was not matched between patients in sustained remission and those whose disease progressed.

From the cysteine through the phenylalanine, the CDR3 covers 15 amino acids. Just CDR3 DNA is preserved here, 45 bases in frame from base 1. Between the V and J ends, shortened by 6 bases and 5 bases respectively, the junction contains 16 bases. Looking up the germline V gene yields CDR1 MNHEY and CDR2 SVGAGI. Comments on this clone: Its antigen specificity is not known. Within one base of it there is no much larger clone, and no base qualities were kept.

For TCR beta library preparation, roughly 2 micrograms of genomic DNA were isolated from cryopreserved PBMCs. Longitudinal blood samples from CLL patients receiving ibrutinib monotherapy were subjected to high-throughput TCR beta sequencing. The patients were enrolled in a single-center, open-label phase 2 trial of ibrutinib monotherapy. The goal of deep resolution MiSeq sequencing was a depth between 1 in 1 million and 1 in 200,000 T cells, and coverage averaged 10x per clonotype. The immunoSEQ hsTCRB Kit was used to generate TCR beta libraries. As for the authors' bioinformatics: Data were analyzed with ImmunoSEQ Data Assistant and ImmunoSEQ Analyzer, with V, D and J genes assigned per IMGT definitions. Clonality, which ranges from 0 to 1, was calculated by subtracting the normalized Shannon entropy of productive rearrangement frequencies from one. Only overrepresented clonotypes making up at least 0.05% of the repertoire of each patient were included in the public clonotype analysis. Repertoires from roughly 13 age-matched healthy donors in immuneACCESS were used as clonality controls. Not all clones reach the TCRdb copy of this immuneACCESS table, which keeps in-frame sequences only. Checked studies attribute under half of the gap to unresolved V genes and leave the rest unexplained. D and trimming come from the DNA, and the V and J calls and clone size come from that table. The sample data list a few hundred thousand clones, and about 77% of these were observed just once. Roughly 7% of the sample is held by the ten biggest clonotypes.

The V gene is TRBV6-5 and the J gene is TRBJ1-4; D gene: possibly TRBD1, on 5 matching bases. The sample consisted of PBMCs, taken before ibrutinib treatment. The clonotype was recovered from a human donor with chronic lymphocytic leukemia. The nucleotide sequence is TGTGCCAGCAGGATCCGACAGCTACAAAATGAAAAACTGTTTTTT. This is translated as CASRIRQLQNEKLFF.